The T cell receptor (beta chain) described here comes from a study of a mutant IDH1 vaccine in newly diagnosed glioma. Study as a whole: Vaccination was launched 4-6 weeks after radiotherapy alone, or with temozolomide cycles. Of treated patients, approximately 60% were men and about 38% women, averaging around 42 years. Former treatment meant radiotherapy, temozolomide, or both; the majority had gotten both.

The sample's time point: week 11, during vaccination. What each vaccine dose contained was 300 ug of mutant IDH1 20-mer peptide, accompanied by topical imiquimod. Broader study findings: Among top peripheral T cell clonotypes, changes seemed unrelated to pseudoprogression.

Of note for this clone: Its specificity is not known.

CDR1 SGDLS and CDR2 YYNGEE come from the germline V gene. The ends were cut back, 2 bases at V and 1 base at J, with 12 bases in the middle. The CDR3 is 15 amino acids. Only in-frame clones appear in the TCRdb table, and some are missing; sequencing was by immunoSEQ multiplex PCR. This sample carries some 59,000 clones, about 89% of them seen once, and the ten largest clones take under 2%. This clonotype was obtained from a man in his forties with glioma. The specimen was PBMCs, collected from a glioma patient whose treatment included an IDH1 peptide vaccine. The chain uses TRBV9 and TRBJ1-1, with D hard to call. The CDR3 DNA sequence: TGTGCCAGCAGCGTGAGCCCGCGGGGGAACACTGAAGCTTTCTTT. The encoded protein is CASSVSPRGNTEAFF.